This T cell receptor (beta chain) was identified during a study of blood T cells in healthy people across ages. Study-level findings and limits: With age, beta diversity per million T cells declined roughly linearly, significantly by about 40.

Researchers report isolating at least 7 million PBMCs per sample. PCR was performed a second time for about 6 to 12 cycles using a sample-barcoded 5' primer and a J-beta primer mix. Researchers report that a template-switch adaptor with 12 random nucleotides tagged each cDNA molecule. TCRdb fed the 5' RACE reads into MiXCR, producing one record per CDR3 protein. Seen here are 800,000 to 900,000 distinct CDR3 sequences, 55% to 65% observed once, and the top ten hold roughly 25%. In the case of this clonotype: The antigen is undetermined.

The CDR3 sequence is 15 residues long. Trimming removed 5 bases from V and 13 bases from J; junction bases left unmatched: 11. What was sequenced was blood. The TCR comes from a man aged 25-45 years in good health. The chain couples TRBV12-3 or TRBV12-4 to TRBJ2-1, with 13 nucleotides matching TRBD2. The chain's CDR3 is CASSPGLAGPKTQFF. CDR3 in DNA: TGTGCCAGCAGTCCGGGACTAGCGGGGCCAAAGACCCAGTTCTTC.